This T cell receptor beta chain was retrieved from a study of early T cells in non-severe SARS-CoV-2 infection (dated by TCRdb to the early 2020s). In the study overall: TCR sequencing used bulk RNA from unsorted whole blood, so alpha and beta chains could not be paired. General study outcomes and caveats: Matching against VDJdb was skewed toward anti-spike CD8 responses, likely underestimated virus-specific expansions, and missed private and CD4 specificities.

Receptor libraries were prepared by 5' RACE. Sequencer: NextSeq 500. To correct for sequencing error and PCR bias, the TCR library protocol tagged individual cDNA molecules with unique molecular identifiers. TCR alpha and beta chains were both sequenced, and the abundances of alpha and beta sequences in each sample were closely correlated with each other. The original methods were these. V gene, J gene and CDR3 annotation of TCR sequences was performed with Decombinator V4. Expanded TCRs were defined as changing significantly between any two time points under a Poisson model with p below 0.0001. TCR abundances were normalised to the total number of TCRs sequenced in each sample and reported as counts per million. MAIT TCRs were defined by TRAV1-2 paired with TRAJ12, TRAJ20 or TRAJ33, and iNKT TCRs by TRAV10 paired with TRAJ18. VDJdb, accessed 1 November 2021, was searched for CMV, EBV and SARS-CoV-2 annotated TCRs, with TCRs annotated for multiple antigens excluded. TCRdb applied fastp at Q25 and MiXCR to the public reads, then kept only in-frame beta chains. Identical CDR3 proteins give one entry, which carries the most common genes and DNA. The V and J calls come from TCRdb's annotation, not from the publication. The sample includes about 67,000 distinct CDR3 sequences, with approximately 10% observed a single time. The ten largest account for roughly 3.8% of the sample.

With respect to this clonotype: Its antigen target is currently unknown. The input lacks base qualities; no much larger clone sits a single base away.

The study was a case-control design nested within a healthcare worker cohort in London, UK, with weekly nasopharyngeal swab PCR tests and blood sampling. Between 23 and 31 March 2020, the week of the UK lockdown, healthcare workers were enrolled and then followed up weekly for as long as 16 weeks. CDR1 SNHLY and CDR2 FYNNEI are derived from the germline V gene. Reading from cysteine to phenylalanine, the CDR3 counts 16 amino acids. Only the CDR3 portion is preserved as DNA: 48 bases, with reading frame beginning at the first base. Germline trimming: 2 bases from V, 2 bases from J; junction bases outside gene matches: 5.

The clonotype comes from an adult who was a healthcare worker with PCR-confirmed SARS-CoV-2 infection or an uninfected control (not recorded which). This chain is built from TRBV2 and TRBJ2-3; 9 middle bases align to TRBD2. The source material was whole blood. For the CDR3, the sequence is CASSELGGRATDTQYF. The DNA sequence is given as TGTGCCAGCAGTGAATTGGGCGGGAGGGCCACAGATACGCAGTATTTT.